These T cell receptor beta chains were read from a single sample in a study of blood T cells in healthy people across ages. One entry per CDR3 protein, called by TCRdb with MiXCR from the 5' RACE reads. The repertoire has approximately 810,000 distinct CDR3 sequences, about 30% of them found once; the top ten carry roughly 17%. The sample comprised blood. These receptors all stem from a woman older than 75 in good health. CDR3s include the opening cysteine and the closing phenylalanine or tryptophan. A D gene is named only where the DNA matches it firmly. Expanded clones get a size class; other rows say once, few or many, or leave the size out.

v_call: TRBV2; j_call: TRBJ1-2; d_call: NA; clone_size: many; cdr3_nt: TGTGCCAGCAGACCCCTAGGGGCGAACTATGGCTACACCTTC; cdr3_aa: CASRPLGANYGYTF
v_call: TRBV12-3/TRBV12-4; j_call: TRBJ1-4; d_call: NA; clone_size: NA; cdr3_nt: TGTGCCAGCACCTCCGGGCCAAGGGAAAAACTGTTTTTT; cdr3_aa: CASTSGPREKLFF
v_call: TRBV27; j_call: TRBJ1-6; d_call: NA; clone_size: NA; cdr3_nt: TGTGCCAGCAGTCCCGAGTCGGATAATTCACCCCTCCACTTT; cdr3_aa: CASSPESDNSPLHF
v_call: TRBV7-2; j_call: TRBJ2-3; d_call: NA; clone_size: many; cdr3_nt: TGTGCCAGCAGCCCAAGGGGATTTGCAGATACGCAGTATTTT; cdr3_aa: CASSPRGFADTQYF
v_call: TRBV5-1; j_call: TRBJ2-5; d_call: TRBD1; clone_size: many; cdr3_nt: TGCGCCAGCAGCTCTGGACAGGGAACGCCATTACAAGAGACCCAGTACTTC; cdr3_aa: CASSSGQGTPLQETQYF
v_call: TRBV28; j_call: TRBJ2-5; d_call: NA; clone_size: many; cdr3_nt: TGTGCCAGCACCCGGGCGCAGGGGGGGACCCAGTACTTC; cdr3_aa: CASTRAQGGTQYF
v_call: TRBV3-1; j_call: TRBJ2-2; d_call: NA; clone_size: NA; cdr3_nt: TGTGCCAGCAGCCCCGCCCTTGGGGAGCTGTTTTTT; cdr3_aa: CASSPALGELFF
v_call: TRBV6-2/TRBV6-3; j_call: TRBJ1-1; d_call: TRBD1; clone_size: NA; cdr3_nt: TGTGCCAGCACCTGGACAGGGACGATCGCTGAAGCTTTCTTT; cdr3_aa: CASTWTGTIAEAFF
v_call: TRBV11-2; j_call: TRBJ2-5; d_call: NA; clone_size: few; cdr3_nt: TGTGCCAGCAGGCAGCCAAGAGGGGGGCGAGAGACCCAGTACTTC; cdr3_aa: CASRQPRGGRETQYF
v_call: TRBV6-5; j_call: TRBJ1-1; d_call: TRBD1; clone_size: few; cdr3_nt: TGTGCCAGTCAGGGGGCTTTGGACACTGAAGCTTTCTTT; cdr3_aa: CASQGALDTEAFF
v_call: TRBV5-1; j_call: TRBJ1-4; d_call: TRBD1; clone_size: few; cdr3_nt: TGCGCCAGCAGCTTTCAGGGGGTGAGGGATGAAAAACTGTTTTTT; cdr3_aa: CASSFQGVRDEKLFF
v_call: TRBV7-2; j_call: TRBJ1-5; d_call: NA; clone_size: NA; cdr3_nt: TGTGCCAGCAGCTTAGCGCCTCTGGGGGATCAGCCCCAGCATTTT; cdr3_aa: CASSLAPLGDQPQHF
v_call: TRBV5-1; j_call: TRBJ1-2; d_call: TRBD1; clone_size: many; cdr3_nt: TGCGCCAGCAGCTTGACTCCCGGACAGGGACTCTATGGCTACACCTTC; cdr3_aa: CASSLTPGQGLYGYTF
v_call: TRBV12-3/TRBV12-4; j_call: TRBJ1-2; d_call: NA; clone_size: many; cdr3_nt: TGTGCCAGCAGTTACCGGACGGGGTACTATGGCTACACCTTC; cdr3_aa: CASSYRTGYYGYTF
v_call: TRBV2; j_call: TRBJ1-4; d_call: NA; clone_size: few; cdr3_nt: TGTGCCAGCAGGGGTTCAAGGATCCAGGAAAAACTGTTTTTT; cdr3_aa: CASRGSRIQEKLFF
v_call: TRBV7-6; j_call: TRBJ2-3; d_call: NA; clone_size: NA; cdr3_nt: TGTGCCAGCAGCTTAATAGGCACAGATACGCAGTATTTT; cdr3_aa: CASSLIGTDTQYF
v_call: TRBV30; j_call: TRBJ2-7; d_call: NA; clone_size: many; cdr3_nt: TGTGCCTGGTCCAGGGGTCCCTACGAGCAGTACTTC; cdr3_aa: CAWSRGPYEQYF
v_call: TRBV20-1; j_call: TRBJ2-4; d_call: NA; clone_size: many; cdr3_nt: TGCAGTGCTACACTAGCCAAAAACATTCAGTACTTC; cdr3_aa: CSATLAKNIQYF
v_call: TRBV6-1; j_call: TRBJ2-5; d_call: TRBD2; clone_size: NA; cdr3_nt: TGTGCCAGCAGTAGTGTGCGGGGGGGAGTAAATAAAGAGACCCAGTACTTC; cdr3_aa: CASSSVRGGVNKETQYF
v_call: TRBV4-3; j_call: TRBJ1-2; d_call: NA; clone_size: NA; cdr3_nt: TGCGCCAGCAGCCGTTTATGGACAGATTCTAACTATGGCTACACCTTC; cdr3_aa: CASSRLWTDSNYGYTF